This T cell receptor beta chain was retrieved from a study of cytomegalovirus exposure and HLA in healthy donors. The donors gave bone marrow, and they were healthy. Details on this clone: Its antigen is currently unknown.

Overall study findings and caveats: Across HLA loci, a later analysis found differing TCR association rates, with DRB1 most and HLA-C fewest. TRBV6-2, TRBV6-3 and other indistinguishable V segments were excluded. Several of the most significant clusters were apparently associated with common viral pathogens in a later analysis.

The germline V gene encodes CDR1 SEHNR and CDR2 FQNEAQ (reference sequence). The CDR3 covers 17 residues. V shed 5 bases and J 3 bases; nucleotides not matched to a gene: 11. This PCR relied on a set of 60 Vbeta primers and 13 Jbeta primers. The protocol was immunoSEQ multiplex PCR, while the TCRdb copy is restricted to in-frame clones and leaves out a portion. Of 100,000 to 140,000 clones in the sample, more than 75% were seen once. The clonotype comes from a young man in good health and CMV-seropositive. The specimen sequenced was PBMCs. The V call is TRBV7-9, the J call TRBJ2-2, with 8 bases matching TRBD2. This CDR3 reads CASSPLPSGGDTGELFF. The CDR3 DNA follows: TGTGCCAGCAGCCCCCTCCCGAGCGGGGGAGACACCGGGGAGCTGTTTTTT.